This T cell receptor beta chain stems from a study of shared clonotypes between healthy human individuals. Study-wide findings and caveats: Sampling included only blood; tissue repertoires likely differ. Researchers found naive subsets generally carried larger estimated richness than memory subsets.

CDR1 and CDR2 from the germline V gene are SGHTA and FQGNSA. V was trimmed by 2 bases and J by 1 base, leaving 20 bases between them. This CDR3 is built from 18 residues. Note on this clone: Antigen: not known.

Sequencing was performed with immunoSEQ multiplex PCR; in TCRdb, only in-frame clones are kept and a portion is missing. Among fewer than 1.8 million clones listed, 98% were seen once. Division of CD4+ cells produced a CD45RA+ naive subset and a CD45RA-negative memory subset. The origin of this receptor is a man aged 30 to 39 in good health. The chain employs TRBV7-2 and TRBJ2-5, with D possibly TRBD2 on 6 matching bases. The sample was naive CD4+ T cells sorted from blood. The subset is: CD45RA+ positively selected. CDR3 protein: CASSLRPSLVGGQETQYF. CDR3 nucleotides: TGTGCCAGCAGCTTACGGCCTTCGCTAGTGGGGGGCCAAGAGACCCAGTACTTC. The variable domain in full, with the rest retrieved from reference TRBV7-2 and TRBJ2-5, is GAGVSQSPSNKVTEKGKDVELRCDPISGHTALYWYRQSLGQGLEFLIYFQGNSAPDKSGLPSDRFSAERTGGSVSTLTIQRTQQEDSAVYLCASSLRPSLVGGQETQYFGPGTRLLVL.